This T cell receptor beta chain was sequenced in a study of shared clonotypes between healthy human individuals. CDR1 is SGHRS, CDR2 YFSETQ, per germline. Losses at the gene ends were 4 bases for V and 8 bases for J; bases not matched to a gene: 10. The CDR3 extends over 16 amino acids. Some clones are missing from TCRdb's copy, which holds only in-frame ones; the method was immunoSEQ multiplex PCR. The repertoire holds around 2.5 million clones, with over 85% as singletons. Division of CD4+ cells produced a CD45RA+ naive subset and a CD45RA-negative memory subset. The J gene is TRBJ2-1, the V gene TRBV5-1, with TRBD2 matching 12 bases. The sequence came from a man aged 18 to 30 in good health. Some clones in this sample may be carry-over from other donors' samples. The specimen sequenced was naive CD4+ T cells from PBMCs. Subset in this sample: CD45RA+ positively selected. For the CDR3, the DNA is TGCGCCAGCAGCCTAGGACTAGCGGGGTCCCCGGATGAGCAGTTCTTC. Translated, it gives CASSLGLAGSPDEQFF. The entire variable domain, with the rest obtained from reference TRBV5-1 and TRBJ2-1, is as follows: KAGVTQTPRYLIKTRGQQVTLSCSPISGHRSVSWYQQTPGQGLQFLFEYFSETQRNKGNFPGRFSGRQFSNSRSEMNVSTLELGDSALYLCASSLGLAGSPDEQFFGPGTRLTVL.